Here is one T cell receptor (beta chain) with its context. The specificity of this receptor is unknown. The record has no base qualities; no much larger clone is one base away. Sequencing of TCRB CDR3 was done on genomic DNA with the immunoSEQ assay. For the original study's pipeline: Only productive TCRB rearrangements were included in the analyses. Defining a clone by its unique TCRB CDR3 sequence, the study calculated clonality as a productive clonality index derived from Shannon entropy. Repertoire overlap between two samples was calculated from the template counts of each clone relative to total templates per sample. A correlation with a Spearman r of over 0.55 was found between V-gene usage by flow cytometry and V-gene usage by TCRB sequencing. TCRdb provides this immuneACCESS table in a form limited to in-frame rearrangements. Some clones are lacking; in checked studies, under half of them reflect an unresolved V gene, and why the rest are absent is not known. V and J calls and clone size follow that table, whereas D and trimming were derived from the DNA. Counted in this sample were 25,000 to 30,000 clones; 70% to 80% of them appeared once. The ten largest clones take up around 9.9% of the sample.

The CDR1 and CDR2 encoded by the germline V gene (reference sequence) are PRHDT and FYEKMQ. The CDR3 numbers 12 residues from cysteine through phenylalanine. The CDR3 DNA has 36 bases and is translated from base 1. The trim is 5 bases for V and 8 bases for J, with a gap of 12 bases between the germline ends. The approximately 20 healthy controls were blood donors whose buffy coats were used; they had a median age of around 60 years (range about 20-70), and 45% to 55% were female. Flow cytometry confirmed the purity of CD4+ and CD8+ cells that had been isolated by positive magnetic bead selection on an AutoMACS. Ficoll-Paque PLUS density gradient separation was used to isolate peripheral blood mononuclear cells. DNA from CD4-enriched, CD8-enriched or PBMC samples was extracted using Nucleospin Tissue or Tissue XS kits and then quantified on a Qubit 2.0 fluorometer. This record belongs to a study of somatic mutations in cytotoxic T cells in rheumatoid arthritis (dated by TCRdb to between 2016 and 2019). Describing the broader study: A FACSAria II or Sony SH800 was used to flow-sort some V beta antibody-stained T-cell populations at nearly 100% purity, and TCRB sequencing was also done on sorted V beta1+ cells. To characterize clonality, the study used TCRB deep sequencing while asking whether somatic mutations are carried by expanded CD8+ T-cell clones in newly diagnosed, untreated rheumatoid arthritis. A total of around 65 rheumatoid arthritis patients and 20 to 25 healthy controls underwent TCRB deep sequencing. Patients and controls did not essentially differ in median age, which was nearly identical between the groups.

The research as a whole found: CD8+ T-cell clonality in rheumatoid arthritis patients was not significantly different from that in age-matched healthy controls. The slight TRBV07 underrepresentation in patients was not adjusted for multiple comparisons. Healthy controls showed no age-related increase in CD8+ clonality, whereas patients did (Spearman r=0.49). Viral specificity could not be ruled out by absence from virus-specific databases, and the antigen targets of the expanded CD8+ clones remained unknown. The largest CD8+ clone made up more than 20% of CD8+ cells in 8 of 65 patients, and blood and synovial fluid shared several identical CD8+ TCRB sequences.

The clonotype originates from a woman in her late teens or twenties in good health. The sample comprised CD8+ T cells sorted from blood. The rearranged segments are TRBV13 and TRBJ1-1; the D gene cannot be resolved reliably. The DNA sequence is given as TGTGCCAGCAGCCCGTATACAGTCGAAGCTTTCTTT. It translates as CASSPYTVEAFF.